Below, one T cell receptor (beta chain) is given with its context. The data were taken from a study of human T cells and chemical hapten exposure. The time point is: patch test 3, about 24 weeks after DPC sensitization. The treatment was: therapeutic diphenylcyclopropenone sensitization with weekly scalp DPC. TCRdb fed the RACE reads into MiXCR, producing one record per CDR3 protein. This sample has 150,000 to 200,000 distinct CDR3 sequences, with roughly 25% found just once. The trim removed 6 bases at V and 2 bases at J, leaving 9 bases unmatched. The CDR3 spans 16 residues. The germline V gene encodes CDR1 SGHTA and CDR2 FQGTGA.

Specimen: whole blood, collected in connection with sensitization to the hapten diphenylcyclopropenone (DPC). The receptor was isolated from a woman between 18 and 29 years old with alopecia areata. Some clones in this sample may be carry-over from other donors' samples. The rearrangement joins TRBV7-3 to TRBJ2-3, with 9 bases aligning to TRBD1. CDR3 residues: CASSFTGGGFTDTQYF. The DNA of the CDR3 is TGTGCCAGCAGTTTTACAGGGGGCGGATTCACAGATACGCAGTATTTT.